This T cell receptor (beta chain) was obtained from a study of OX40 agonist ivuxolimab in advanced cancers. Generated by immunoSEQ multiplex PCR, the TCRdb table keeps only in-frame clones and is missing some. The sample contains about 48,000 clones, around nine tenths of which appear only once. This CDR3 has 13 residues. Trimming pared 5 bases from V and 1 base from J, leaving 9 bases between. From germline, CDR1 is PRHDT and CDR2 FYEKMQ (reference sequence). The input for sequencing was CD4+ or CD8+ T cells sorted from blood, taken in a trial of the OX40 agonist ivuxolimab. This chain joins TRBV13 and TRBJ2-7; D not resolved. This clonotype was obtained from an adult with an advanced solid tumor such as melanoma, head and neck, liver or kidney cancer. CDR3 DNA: TGTGCCAGCAGCCCCGACGGGTCCTACGAGCAGTACTTC. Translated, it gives CASSPDGSYEQYF. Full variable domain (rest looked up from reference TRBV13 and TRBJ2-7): AAGVIQSPRHLIKEKRETATLKCYPIPRHDTVYWYQQGPGQDPQFLISFYEKMQSDKGSIPDRFSAQQFSDYHSELNMSSLELGDSALYFCASSPDGSYEQYFGPGTRLTVT.